Given below is one T cell receptor (beta chain) in context. Primed by a sample-barcoded 5' primer and a J-beta primer mix, a second PCR proceeded for 7 to 11 cycles. In TCRdb, the 5' RACE reads were re-called with MiXCR into one record per CDR3 protein. The table has under 800,000 distinct CDR3 sequences, approximately 21% seen once. Each donor supplied approximately 10 milliliters of peripheral blood. CDR1 is LGHDT, CDR2 YNNKEL, per germline (reference sequence). Trimming left V 1 base short and J 4 bases short, with 7 bases between. This CDR3 is built from 13 residues. This record comes from a study of blood T cells in healthy people across ages.

The source is a man aged 65 to 85 in good health. The specimen sequenced was blood. The gene calls are TRBV3-1 and TRBJ1-1, with D perhaps matching TRBD1 (5 bases). This CDR3 is CASSQVGATEAFF. The CDR3 DNA is TGTGCCAGCAGCCAAGTCGGGGCCACTGAAGCTTTCTTT.